The present entry profiles one TCR beta chain with its context. This clone was seen more than once but under ten times. The antigen it recognizes is unknown. It has no much larger one-base neighbor in the sample; base qualities were not kept. The CDR3 goes from the cysteine to the phenylalanine over 15 residues. Only the CDR3 DNA is retained, 45 bases long and in frame from the first base. Germline trimming: 5 bases from V, 1 base from J; junction bases outside gene matches: 5. CDR1 and CDR2 are read off the germline V gene as MGHRA and YSYEKL. The immunoSEQ Assay, a bias-controlled multiplex PCR, was used to amplify TCRbeta CDR3 regions from genomic DNA. In the source study's methods: Nucleated cell counts per sample were estimated from amplification of reference gene primers within the assay. Sequence reads were collapsed and filtered to measure the absolute abundance of every unique TCRbeta CDR3 rearrangement. For each sample, productive Simpson clonality was calculated as the square root of Simpson's diversity index across productive rearrangements. The table comes from immuneACCESS by way of TCRdb, which keeps in-frame sequences with V and J called. Part of the clones is missing from these tables; in studies checked, under half for an unresolved V gene and the rest for unknown reasons. V and J calls and clone size are given by that table; D and trimming were obtained from the DNA. Present in this sample are some 50,000 clones, 83% of which were seen just once. The ten largest account for approximately 8.4% of the sample.

This record belongs to a study of blood T cell repertoires in COVID-19 (TCRdb year 2020). Regarding the study in general: Samples from collaborators originated in the United States, Italy and Spain and spanned both the acute and convalescent phases of COVID-19. The material from the prospective study consisted of cDNA or gDNA derived from T cells, B-cell-depleted T cells, or PBMCs. The dataset comprised deeply sampled blood TCRbeta repertoires from subjects exposed to, actively infected with, or recovered from COVID-19. A freely available public database, intended as a resource for researchers studying the immune response to SARS-CoV-2, is where the repertoires were released. The samples were drawn from two sources: the first 160 participants of the ongoing ImmuneRACE study, and some 1,300 subjects contributed by 6 global collaborators. Sample metadata almost always included a de-identified subject ID, COVID-19 status, age in years and sex. HLA class I and class II types, where available, came from metadata supplied by the sample provider rather than from assay-based typing. Paper-wide results and their limitations: How much clinical and demographic metadata was included differed by source and by participant, and the metadata was provided uncurated.

Whole blood was collected in K2EDTA tubes by collaborating institutions according to the institutions' own protocols. For TCRbeta analysis, collaborators shipped samples in one of three forms: frozen whole blood, isolated PBMCs, or DNA extracted from either of those sample types. This receptor was obtained from an elderly man in a cohort sampled during active COVID-19. The rearranged chain carries TRBV4-1 and TRBJ1-5, with 7 junctional bases fitting TRBD1. Sequenced: peripheral blood. In nucleotide form, the sequence is TGCGCCAGCAGCTCCCACAGGGGAAGCAATCAGCCCCAGCATTTT. This encodes CASSSHRGSNQPQHF.